The present entry profiles one TCR beta chain with its context. Authors' analysis steps: Scientists estimated how many nucleated cells there were by amplifying reference gene primers. This table comes from immunoSEQ multiplex PCR, and its TCRdb copy is limited to in-frame clones, with some not included. V, J and clone size are those of that table, while D and trimming were read from the DNA. The data show approximately 130,000 clones, about 88% seen once. This sample was included in a study of blood T cell repertoires in COVID-19. Study as a whole: Material from acute and convalescent COVID-19 was sourced from the United States, Italy and Spain.

The V gene end was trimmed by 3 bases and the J gene end by 1 base; junction bases not matched to a gene: 1. The CDR3 totals 14 residues. The germline V gene encodes CDR1 MNHEY and CDR2 SVGEGT. The gene calls are TRBV6-2 or TRBV6-3 and TRBJ2-3; 7 positions match TRBD2. Material for sequencing was peripheral blood. The sequence derives from a human donor in a cohort sampled during active COVID-19. The CDR3 spells CASSYSGRTDTQYF. In DNA form, the CDR3 reads TGTGCCAGCAGTTATAGCGGGCGCACAGATACGCAGTATTTT.